The 21 T cell receptor beta chains given below trace back to one sample, sequenced in a study of shared clonotypes between healthy human individuals (dated by TCRdb to 2018 to 2020). CD8 naive samples were obtained by positive selection for CCR7 among CD45RO-negative cells, yielding a CD45RA+CCR7+ population from which TemRA cells were excluded. The library relied on the immunoSEQ multiplex PCR assay. TCRdb mirrors the immuneACCESS table, restricted to in-frame sequences. Some clones are absent from its copies; in checked studies, under half trace to an unresolved V gene, and the reason for the others is unknown. For this sample the table gives over 2 million clones, of which just under 95% were detected only once. The leading ten clones occupy 1.1% of the sample. Sequencing used naive CD8+ T cells sorted from blood. Taken with the paper, the label for cell subset or site translates to: CD45RA+CCR7+. These receptors were taken from a man between 18 and 29 years old in good health.

V gene TRBV19 combines with J gene TRBJ1-1; D may be TRBD1 (6 bases). V gave up 4 bases and J gave up 6 bases, with 12 bases separating them. The CDR3 consists of 13 residues. Germline-derived CDR1 and CDR2 are LNHDA and SQIVND (reference sequence). For the CDR3, the DNA is TGTGCCAGTAGTACTCCCTGGACAGCTGAAGCTTTCTTT. Protein sequence: CASSTPWTAEAFF. The full variable domain, rest sourced from reference TRBV19 and TRBJ1-1, is DGGITQSPKYLFRKEGQNVTLSCEQNLNHDAMYWYRQDPGQGLRLIYYSQIVNDFQKGDIAEGYSVSREKKESFPLTVTSAQKNPTAFYLCASSTPWTAEAFFGQGTRLTVV.

This clone was counted a few times. V is TRBV27 and J is TRBJ1-6; 8 bases are a match to TRBD1. The CDR3 loop spans 13 amino acids. Per germline, CDR1 MNHEY and CDR2 SMNVEV (reference sequence). The ends lost 4 bases at V and 9 bases at J; junction bases unmatched: 2. The DNA for the CDR3 is TGTGCCAGCAGTTGGGACAGGAGTTCACCCCTCCACTTT. Translation: CASSWDRSSPLHF.

The DNA of the CDR3 is TGTGCCAGCAGCTTATGGCGGACAGATCAAAACACCGGGGAGCTGTTTTTT. This gives the protein CASSLWRTDQNTGELFF. The rearrangement uses TRBV7-9 and TRBJ2-2; perhaps TRBD1 as D (6 bases). The germline V gene encodes CDR1 SEHNR and CDR2 FQNEAQ (reference sequence). The CDR3 spans 17 residues. The germline V and J ends were trimmed by 2 bases and 2 bases, with 15 bases remaining between them.

The chain recombines TRBV4-3 with TRBJ2-6, with 10 bases fitting TRBD1. J gave up 3 bases and V 4 bases, and 6 bases lay outside the gene matches. The CDR3 is 17 residues long. The germline CDR1 and CDR2 sequences are LGHNA and YSLEER. The CDR3 is CASSPGTGVYGANVLTF. The CDR3 nucleotides read TGCGCCAGCAGCCCCGGGACAGGGGTCTATGGGGCCAACGTCCTGACTTTC.

This chain connects TRBV13 to TRBJ2-5, with D maybe TRBD2 (6 bases). The V end was cut by 5 bases, the J end by 5 bases, with 24 bases between. The germline gives CDR1 PRHDT, CDR2 FYEKMQ (reference sequence). The CDR3 consists of 17 residues. The CDR3 protein is CASSPDTLLRAGETQYF. Written as DNA, the CDR3 is TGTGCCAGCAGCCCGGACACCCTTCTCCGGGCGGGGGAGACCCAGTACTTC. Full variable domain (rest looked up from reference TRBV13 and TRBJ2-5): AAGVIQSPRHLIKEKRETATLKCYPIPRHDTVYWYQQGPGQDPQFLISFYEKMQSDKGSIPDRFSAQQFSDYHSELNMSSLELGDSALYFCASSPDTLLRAGETQYFGPGTRLLVL.

The chain has TRBV23-1 and TRBJ2-7; TRBD1 matches 9 bases. TRBV23-1 is assigned to the ORF class and has an uncertain function. The CDR3 spans 17 residues. Trimming took 0 bases from V and 4 from J; bases not matched to a gene: 10. The CDR3 nucleotides are TGCGCCAGCAGTCAATCGACTGGGGACAGGGTATTTTACGAGCAGTACTTC. Protein product: CASSQSTGDRVFYEQYF.

The gene calls are TRBV11-2 and TRBJ2-7, with 7 bases that match TRBD2. This CDR3 is 16 amino acids long. CDR1 and CDR2 from the germline V gene are SGHAT and FQNNGV. J was trimmed by 4 bases and V by 4 bases; bases with no gene match: 13. CDR3 residues: CASSSSPGLLWYEQYF. DNA for the CDR3: TGTGCCAGCAGCTCTTCACCGGGACTACTTTGGTACGAGCAGTACTTC.

The J gene is TRBJ1-6, the V gene TRBV25-1, with D perhaps TRBD1 (5 bases). Germline assignment: CDR1 MGHDK and CDR2 SYGVNS. This CDR3 comprises 15 residues. Trimming took 3 bases from V and 0 from J, leaving 6 bases between them. The CDR3 coding sequence is TGTGCCAGCAGTGACAGGGACTCCTATAATTCACCCCTCCACTTT. This gives the protein CASSDRDSYNSPLHF.

The DNA of the CDR3 is TGTGCCAGCAGTGGGTTCCCCCGGGACAGGGGGCCAGCGGGGGCCAACGTCCTGACTTTC. It specifies CASSGFPRDRGPAGANVLTF. The chain couples TRBV2 to TRBJ2-6, with TRBD1 identical over 12 bases. The V and J ends lost 4 bases and 4 bases, in that order; junction bases with no gene match: 14. The length of the CDR3 is 20 residues. Germline assignment: CDR1 SNHLY and CDR2 FYNNEI.

As to this clone: The sample contains more than one DNA sequence encoding this CDR3. V is TRBV5-6 and J is TRBJ2-7, with 8 bases lining up with TRBD1. There are 13 residues in the CDR3. Germline loops: CDR1 SGHDT, CDR2 YYEEEE. V lost 3 bases, J lost 4 bases, and 3 bases stayed unmatched. Here the CDR3 reads CASSSGTGYEQYF. DNA of the CDR3: TGTGCCAGCAGCTCCGGGACAGGTTACGAGCAGTACTTC.

V is TRBV27 and J is TRBJ2-3; D gene unclear. Trimming stripped 7 bases from V and 2 bases from J, with 16 bases between. The CDR3 sequence is 15 residues long. The germline V gene encodes CDR1 MNHEY and CDR2 SMNVEV (reference sequence). Here the CDR3 DNA reads TGTGCCAGCACCCGACTCAACGAGATCACAGATACGCAGTATTTT. Its protein product is CASTRLNEITDTQYF.

The chain couples TRBV10-2 to TRBJ2-7; 7 positions match TRBD1. Germline loops: CDR1 WSHSY, CDR2 SAAADI. The CDR3 has 15 amino acids. V was pared by 6 bases and J by 0 bases, with 8 bases of the junction left unmatched. CDR3 sequence reads: CASRPTGTSSYEQYF. The CDR3 DNA reads TGCGCCAGCAGGCCGACAGGGACCAGCTCCTACGAGCAGTACTTC.

The V call is TRBV6-6, the J call TRBJ2-3; D tentatively fits TRBD1 or TRBD2 (6 bases each). The V gene lost 0 bases and the J gene lost 2 bases, with 9 bases spanning the gap. Germline-derived CDR1 and CDR2 are MNHNY and SVGAGI (reference sequence). The CDR3 is 15 residues long. Here the CDR3 reads CASSYSGGHTDTQYF. Here the CDR3 DNA reads TGTGCCAGCAGTTACTCAGGGGGGCACACAGATACGCAGTATTTT.

The chain links TRBV7-9 to TRBJ1-1, with D perhaps TRBD1 (6 bases). The germline gives CDR1 SEHNR, CDR2 FQNEAQ (reference sequence). The CDR3 extends over 15 amino acids. V was cut by 5 bases and J by 0 bases, with 13 bases left in between. The CDR3 DNA sequence: TGTGCCAGCAGCATCGGGACATATATGAACACTGAAGCTTTCTTT. Translating gives CASSIGTYMNTEAFF.

Details on this clone: Other DNA sequences of this sample code for an identical CDR3. The chain employs TRBV5-6 and TRBJ1-1, with D unresolved. Germline CDR1 reads SGHDT; CDR2 reads YYEEEE. This CDR3 region has 13 residues. The V end was cut by 3 bases, the J end by 3 bases, with 9 bases between. This CDR3 reads CASSSSWDTEAFF. The CDR3 bases are TGTGCCAGCAGCTCGTCATGGGACACTGAAGCTTTCTTT.

The chain combines TRBV4-3 with TRBJ2-5; 8 bases align to TRBD2. Unmatched junction bases numbered 6, after V lost 1 base and J lost 5 bases. The length of the CDR3 is 15 residues. Looked up from germline, CDR1 is LGHNA and CDR2 is YSLEER. The CDR3 DNA follows: TGCGCCAGCAGCCAAGTTTTGGGCGGGGGGGAGACCCAGTACTTC. It encodes CASSQVLGGGETQYF.

The gene calls are TRBV6-6 and TRBJ2-4, with a tentative D call TRBD2 (6 bases). Germline values: CDR1 MNHNY, CDR2 SVGAGI (reference sequence). The CDR3 is 15 residues long. V gave up 5 bases and J gave up 3 bases, with 14 bases separating them. The CDR3: CASSPPSEVKNIQYF. The DNA of the CDR3 is TGTGCCAGCAGTCCCCCTAGCGAAGTCAAAAACATTCAGTACTTC.

The rearrangement joins TRBV7-8 to TRBJ2-1, with 11 bases matching TRBD2. The CDR3 length is 20 residues. V lost 5 bases and J lost 2; bases outside the gene matches: 17. Per the germline V gene, CDR1 is SGHVS and CDR2 is FQNEAQ. Here the CDR3 DNA reads TGTGCCAGCAGCCTACCACTAGCGGGAGCCACCTACCCCCCCTACAATGAGCAGTTCTTC. Residues: CASSLPLAGATYPPYNEQFF.

This chain connects TRBV5-8 to TRBJ2-5, with TRBD1 identical over 7 bases. CDR1 SGHTS and CDR2 YDEGEE come from the germline V gene. The trim removed 2 bases at V and 0 bases at J, leaving 1 base unmatched. This CDR3 has 14 residues. CDR3 coding DNA: TGTGCCAGCAGCTTAGGGGGCTACCAAGAGACCCAGTACTTC. Translated, it gives CASSLGGYQETQYF.

Regarding this clone: This sample includes further DNA sequences coding for the same CDR3. The rearrangement uses TRBV7-9 and TRBJ2-5, with D unresolved. Trimming took off 0 bases at V and 2 bases at J, with 4 bases between the two ends. Germline loops: CDR1 SEHNR, CDR2 FQNEAQ (reference sequence). This CDR3 region has 13 residues. The CDR3 here is CASSLAEQETQYF. In DNA, the CDR3 is TGTGCCAGCAGCTTAGCAGAGCAAGAGACCCAGTACTTC. The variable domain in full, with the rest retrieved from reference TRBV7-9 and TRBJ2-5, is DTGVSQNPRHKITKRGQNVTFRCDPISEHNRLYWYRQTLGQGPEFLTYFQNEAQLEKSRLLSDRFSAERPKGSFSTLEIQRTEQGDSAMYLCASSLAEQETQYFGPGTRLLVL.

This chain joins TRBV13 and TRBJ2-7, with 7 bases aligning to TRBD1. CDR1 is PRHDT, CDR2 FYEKMQ, per germline (reference sequence). J was trimmed by 2 bases and V by 1 base; bases with no gene match: 5. The CDR3 runs to 15 residues. The CDR3 here is CASSLATGLAYEQYF. CDR3 DNA: TGTGCCAGCAGCTTAGCGACAGGGCTCGCCTACGAGCAGTACTTC.